The 3 T cell receptor beta chains below come from one sample, sequenced in a study of read filtering for tumor transcriptome and immune sequencing. Molecular barcoded adaptors covering alpha/delta and beta/gamma chains were used on about 0.4 ug RNA. TCRdb reprocessed the reads via MiXCR and lists one record per CDR3 protein. The table shows 50,000 or so distinct CDR3 sequences, with roughly 12% occurring only once. The sequenced material came from a population of CD138-negative cells sorted from bone marrow. Receptors were obtained from a donor at least 40 years old with multiple myeloma.

This clonotype was seen many times. This chain links TRBV6-1 with TRBJ2-2; D perhaps matches TRBD1 (5 bases). The CDR3 extends over 13 amino acids. V lost 3 bases and J 7 bases, leaving 9 bases between the germline ends. Germline CDR1 reads MNHNS; CDR2 reads SASEGT. This CDR3 is CASSDRGYGELFF. CDR3 coding DNA: TGTGCCAGCAGTGATAGGGGATACGGGGAGCTGTTTTTT.

As regards this clonotype: A much more abundant neighbour one base away suggests this may be a read error. The chain carries TRBV2 and TRBJ2-3; the match to TRBD2 covers 7 bases. The CDR3 is 13 residues long. Per the germline V gene, CDR1 is SNHLY and CDR2 is FYNNEI. The CDR3 sequence is CASRSGNTDTQFF. In DNA, the CDR3 is TGTGCCAGCAGGAGCGGGAACACAGATACGCAGTTTTTT.

This clonotype was found many times. This chain links TRBV5-1 with TRBJ2-3; 8 bases align to TRBD1. The CDR3 runs 14 residues. Germline CDR1 reads SGHRS; CDR2 reads YFSETQ. V was clipped by 2 bases and J by 3 bases; unmatched bases: 2. The CDR3 DNA sequence: TGCGCCAGCAGCTTCGGACAGGGAACAGATACGCAGTATTTT. Translated: CASSFGQGTDTQYF.